A selection of T cell receptor beta chains follows, all from one sample in a study of cytomegalovirus exposure and HLA in healthy donors. The table came from immunoSEQ multiplex PCR; TCRdb's copy has only in-frame clones and leaves some out. The sample carries 180,000 or so clones, under 9.5% recorded once. The sequenced material came from PBMCs. Receptor source: a woman younger than 45 in good health and CMV-seropositive. The CDR3 runs from the conserved cysteine through the conserved F or W. Fields, in order: V gene, D gene, clone size, J gene, CDR3 DNA, CDR3 protein. The D gene is left open where the match is weak. Only some rows state a clone size, as once, few, many or a class for expanded clones.

V: TRBV5-4; D: NA; size: NA; J: TRBJ2-1; DNA: TGTGCCAGCAGTTTCAGGGGAGGGCCTCGCAATGAGCAGTTCTTC; CDR3: CASSFRGGPRNEQFF
V: TRBV6-5; D: TRBD1; size: NA; J: TRBJ2-7; DNA: TGTGCCACTGGACAGGGGGCCTACGAGCAGTACTTC; CDR3: CATGQGAYEQYF
V: TRBV9; D: TRBD1; size: few; J: TRBJ1-1; DNA: TGTGCCAGCAGCGTAGGGGGACAGGGGAGAACTGAAGCTTTCTTT; CDR3: CASSVGGQGRTEAFF
V: TRBV2; D: NA; size: few; J: TRBJ2-2; DNA: TGTGCCAGCAGTGAGTGGCAGGGAATAGGCGGGGAGCTGTTTTTT; CDR3: CASSEWQGIGGELFF
V: TRBV27; D: NA; size: few; J: TRBJ2-7; DNA: TGTGCCAGCAGATCGCCCGGTCGTTCCTACGAGCAGTACTTC; CDR3: CASRSPGRSYEQYF
V: TRBV11-2; D: NA; size: NA; J: TRBJ1-1; DNA: TGTGCCAGCAGTTCACTCAGGGGAACTGAAGCTTTCTTT; CDR3: CASSSLRGTEAFF
V: TRBV4-2; D: NA; size: few; J: TRBJ2-1; DNA: TGTGCCAGCAGCCAGCAGGGGTACAATGAGCAGTTCTTC; CDR3: CASSQQGYNEQFF
V: TRBV29-1; D: NA; size: NA; J: TRBJ1-1; DNA: TGCAGCGTTGTCCCGAGGGGGGGGGACACTGAAGCTTTCTTT; CDR3: CSVVPRGGDTEAFF
V: TRBV30; D: NA; size: once; J: TRBJ1-5; DNA: TGTGCCTGGAGTGGGTCAGCAGGCAATCAGCCCCAGAATTTT; CDR3: CAWSGSAGNQPQNF
V: TRBV6-5; D: NA; size: NA; J: TRBJ1-1; DNA: TGTGCCAGCAGTTTTTGGACAGCCTCCGAAGCTTTCTTT; CDR3: CASSFWTASEAFF
V: TRBV5-1; D: NA; size: few; J: TRBJ2-3; DNA: TGCGCCAGCAGCTTGATCGGGGGAGTTACGACAGATACGCAGTATTTT; CDR3: CASSLIGGVTTDTQYF
V: TRBV6-6; D: TRBD1; size: few; J: TRBJ2-7; DNA: TGTGCCAGCAGTTACCGCCGGGACAGGGAGTACGAGCAGTACTTC; CDR3: CASSYRRDREYEQYF
V: TRBV5-4; D: TRBD1; size: NA; J: TRBJ2-3; DNA: TGTGCCAGCAGTGGGACCGGGACAGGCACAGATACGCAGTATTTT; CDR3: CASSGTGTGTDTQYF
V: TRBV10-3; D: TRBD1; size: few; J: TRBJ1-2; DNA: TGTGCCATCAGTGAGTTTTTTACAGGGGATAGGCATGGCTACACCTTC; CDR3: CAISEFFTGDRHGYTF
V: TRBV5-4; D: TRBD2; size: few; J: TRBJ2-1; DNA: TGTGCCAGCAGCTTTAGGATAGCGGGAGGGGTCAATGAGCAGTTCTTC; CDR3: CASSFRIAGGVNEQFF
V: TRBV29-1; D: NA; size: NA; J: TRBJ1-3; DNA: TGCAGCGTTGAAGAACAGCACAAGGGGAACACCATATATTTT; CDR3: CSVEEQHKGNTIYF
V: TRBV7-2; D: NA; size: NA; J: TRBJ2-3; DNA: TGTGCCAGCAGCTCTCTTAGAGGCACAGATACGCAGTATTTT; CDR3: CASSSLRGTDTQYF
V: TRBV6-4; D: NA; size: few; J: TRBJ2-3; DNA: TGTGCCAGCAGTGCCAACAGCGATACGCAGTATTTT; CDR3: CASSANSDTQYF
V: TRBV10-3; D: NA; size: few; J: TRBJ2-7; DNA: TGTGCCATCAGTGATAACATTCCGGGACTGCGCTACGAGCAGTACTTC; CDR3: CAISDNIPGLRYEQYF
V: TRBV18; D: NA; size: NA; J: TRBJ2-5; DNA: TGTGCCAGCTCACCTTACTCGATCGGGAGCCAAGAGACCCAGTACTTC; CDR3: CASSPYSIGSQETQYF
V: TRBV7-2; D: NA; size: NA; J: TRBJ1-1; DNA: TGTGCCAGCAGCTTAGGGTTAGCTGAAGCTTTCTTT; CDR3: CASSLGLAEAFF
V: TRBV6-1; D: TRBD2; size: NA; J: TRBJ2-1; DNA: TGTGCCAGCAGTGATGCGACTAGCGGCTTGTCCGCCAATGAGCAGTTCTTC; CDR3: CASSDATSGLSANEQFF
V: TRBV19; D: TRBD1; size: NA; J: TRBJ2-7; DNA: TGTGCCAGTAGGACTGAGGCGACAGGGATCCCTTACGAGCAGTACTTC; CDR3: CASRTEATGIPYEQYF
V: TRBV19; D: TRBD2; size: NA; J: TRBJ2-7; DNA: TGTGCCAGTAGCCCCGGGGTCACTAGCGCGTCCCGGGAGCAGTACTTC; CDR3: CASSPGVTSASREQYF
V: TRBV2; D: NA; size: few; J: TRBJ2-4; DNA: TGTGCCGGAGGACAGTCGGAGGCCAAAAACATTCAGTACTTC; CDR3: CAGGQSEAKNIQYF
V: TRBV27; D: NA; size: few; J: TRBJ2-3; DNA: TGTGCCAGCAGTTTGCGGCGGCGGATGGGGTCAGGGACGCAGTATTTT; CDR3: CASSLRRRMGSGTQYF
V: TRBV2; D: TRBD1; size: NA; J: TRBJ2-4; DNA: TGTGCCAGCAGCCGGGACAGTCAGTACTTC; CDR3: CASSRDSQYF
V: TRBV5-1; D: TRBD2; size: NA; J: TRBJ2-2; DNA: TGCGCCAGCAGCTACTCTTTAGCGGGAGCTGGCACCGGGGAGCTGTTTTTT; CDR3: CASSYSLAGAGTGELFF
V: TRBV5-1; D: TRBD1; size: NA; J: TRBJ2-2; DNA: TGCGCCAGCAGCCTTGACAGGGGTGGGAACACCGGGGAGCTGTTTTTT; CDR3: CASSLDRGGNTGELFF
V: TRBV5-1; D: NA; size: few; J: TRBJ1-1; DNA: TGCGCCAGCAGCAAGACAGTCATGAACACTGAAGCTTTCTTT; CDR3: CASSKTVMNTEAFF
V: TRBV30; D: TRBD1; size: NA; J: TRBJ2-3; DNA: TGTGCCCTAACGGGACAGCGTATCACAGATACGCAGTATTTT; CDR3: CALTGQRITDTQYF
V: TRBV18; D: TRBD2; size: NA; J: TRBJ2-7; DNA: TGTGCCAGCTCACCCCGGACTAGCGGGAGGTTAGACGAGCAGTACTTC; CDR3: CASSPRTSGRLDEQYF
V: TRBV27; D: NA; size: NA; J: TRBJ2-3; DNA: TGTGCCAGCAGACAGACCGGGACAAAAACAGATACGCAGTATTTT; CDR3: CASRQTGTKTDTQYF
V: TRBV6-6; D: TRBD1; size: NA; J: TRBJ2-5; DNA: TGTGCCAGCTGTCCGGGACAGACTTACCAAGAGACCCAGTACTTC; CDR3: CASCPGQTYQETQYF
V: TRBV19; D: NA; size: NA; J: TRBJ2-2; DNA: TGTGCCAGTAGTATCTCGGGGGTTTCGACCGGGGAGCTGTTTTTT; CDR3: CASSISGVSTGELFF
V: TRBV7-9; D: NA; size: few; J: TRBJ2-3; DNA: TGTGCCAGCAGCTTAGGTTATGAGGATACGCAGTATTTT; CDR3: CASSLGYEDTQYF
V: TRBV19; D: NA; size: few; J: TRBJ1-1; DNA: TGTGCCAGTAGTATTCTTGACTCCTTGAACACTGAAGCTTTCTTT; CDR3: CASSILDSLNTEAFF
V: TRBV6-5; D: TRBD1; size: NA; J: TRBJ2-5; DNA: TGTGCCAGCACCCAATTCTTCGGACAGGGGGGGACCCAGTACTTC; CDR3: CASTQFFGQGGTQYF
V: TRBV6-1; D: TRBD2; size: few; J: TRBJ2-1; DNA: TGTGCCAGCAGTCTAGCGGGGGGAAGGGATGAGCAGTTCTTC; CDR3: CASSLAGGRDEQFF
V: TRBV7-9; D: TRBD2; size: NA; J: TRBJ2-1; DNA: TGTGCCAGCAGCTTAGACGGACTAGCGCATGAGCAGTTCTTC; CDR3: CASSLDGLAHEQFF
V: TRBV5-4; D: TRBD2; size: NA; J: TRBJ2-3; DNA: TGTGCCAGCAGCTTGGCCTTGGCTAGCGGGAGTGAAGATACGCAGTATTTT; CDR3: CASSLALASGSEDTQYF
V: TRBV6-1; D: NA; size: NA; J: TRBJ1-4; DNA: TGTGCCGGAGGTACCTGGGGGGGCGATAATGAAAAACTGTTTTTT; CDR3: CAGGTWGGDNEKLFF
V: TRBV5-6; D: TRBD2; size: NA; J: TRBJ2-3; DNA: TGTGCCAGCAGCTTGTTAACTAGCGGGACGCTTTCAGATACGCAGTATTTT; CDR3: CASSLLTSGTLSDTQYF
V: TRBV18; D: NA; size: few; J: TRBJ2-4; DNA: TGTGCCAGCTCACCAGTCGGAGGGGGCCTAGCCAAAAACATTCAGTACTTC; CDR3: CASSPVGGGLAKNIQYF
V: TRBV29-1; D: NA; size: few; J: TRBJ2-2; DNA: TGCAGCGCTTACGGACTGAACACCGGGGAGCTGTTTTTT; CDR3: CSAYGLNTGELFF
V: TRBV5-1; D: NA; size: few; J: TRBJ1-5; DNA: TGCGCCAGCAGCTTGGGCAGGGCTGAGATTTATAGCAATCAGCCCCAGCATTTT; CDR3: CASSLGRAEIYSNQPQHF
V: TRBV10-1; D: NA; size: NA; J: TRBJ2-3; DNA: TGCGCCAGCAGTGAGGGACTTTTTGATACGCAGTATTTT; CDR3: CASSEGLFDTQYF
V: TRBV9; D: TRBD1; size: few; J: TRBJ1-1; DNA: TGTGCCAGCAGCGTAGGGACAGGACTGAACACTGAAGCTTTCTTT; CDR3: CASSVGTGLNTEAFF
V: TRBV5-1; D: NA; size: NA; J: TRBJ2-7; DNA: TGCGCCAGCAGCTTCGGACACAGAAATTACGAGCAGTACTTC; CDR3: CASSFGHRNYEQYF
V: TRBV1; D: NA; size: NA; J: TRBJ2-3; DNA: TGCACCAGCAGCTCATGGGGACTCCGCTCTGACAATGGACCCTCCAGAAGCACAGATACGCAGTATTTT; CDR3: CTSSSWGLRSDNGPSRSTDTQYF